The rows below give T cell receptor beta chains drawn from one sample of a study of blood T cell repertoires in COVID-19. Sequencing was performed with immunoSEQ multiplex PCR; in TCRdb, only in-frame clones are kept and a portion is missing. The sample lists approximately 260,000 clones; 90% to 95% were seen once. Sequenced sample: PBMCs or T cells enriched from blood (not recorded which). These receptors all come from a woman aged 18 to 35 who had recovered from COVID-19. Both conserved end residues are part of each CDR3. A D gene is named only where the DNA matches it firmly. Size is stated for part of the rows, as once, few or many counts, or as a class when the clone is expanded.

j_gene: TRBJ2-1
d_gene: -
len: 12
abundance: few
v_gene: TRBV12-3/TRBV12-4
CDR3aa: CASSLTRAGQFF
CDR3nt: TGTGCCAGCAGTTTGACGCGGGCAGGGCAGTTCTTC

j_gene: TRBJ1-5
d_gene: TRBD1
len: 15
abundance: once
v_gene: TRBV7-2
CDR3aa: CASSRDRAGNQPQHF
CDR3nt: TGTGCCAGCAGCCGCGACAGGGCCGGCAATCAGCCCCAGCATTTT

j_gene: TRBJ1-2
d_gene: -
len: 12
abundance: -
v_gene: TRBV9
CDR3aa: CASSTLGGGYTF
CDR3nt: TGTGCCAGCAGCACTCTAGGGGGTGGCTACACCTTC

j_gene: TRBJ2-1
d_gene: TRBD2
len: 15
abundance: once
v_gene: TRBV24-1
CDR3aa: CATSVSGGIYNEQFF
CDR3nt: TGTGCCACCAGTGTTAGCGGGGGGATCTACAATGAGCAGTTCTTC

j_gene: TRBJ1-2
d_gene: -
len: 13
abundance: -
v_gene: TRBV3-1/TRBV3-2
CDR3aa: CASSPRARYGYTF
CDR3nt: TGTGCCAGCAGCCCGCGAGCGCGCTATGGCTACACCTTC

j_gene: TRBJ1-1
d_gene: -
len: 13
abundance: -
v_gene: TRBV6-5
CDR3aa: CASSRTVNTEAFF
CDR3nt: TGTGCCAGCAGTAGGACAGTGAACACTGAAGCTTTCTTT

j_gene: TRBJ2-1
d_gene: TRBD2
len: 14
abundance: -
v_gene: TRBV6-5
CDR3aa: CASSRGGTSTEQFF
CDR3nt: TGTGCCAGCAGTCGGGGAGGGACTAGCACTGAGCAGTTCTTC

j_gene: TRBJ1-2
d_gene: -
len: 17
abundance: -
v_gene: TRBV4-3
CDR3aa: CASSQDAEGRTRYGYTF
CDR3nt: TGCGCCAGCAGCCAAGATGCGGAGGGGCGAACCCGCTATGGCTACACCTTC

j_gene: TRBJ1-1
d_gene: -
len: 15
abundance: -
v_gene: TRBV10-3
CDR3aa: CAISEAGGGNTEAFF
CDR3nt: TGTGCCATCAGTGAGGCGGGGGGGGGTAACACTGAAGCTTTCTTT

j_gene: TRBJ2-7
d_gene: -
len: 13
abundance: -
v_gene: TRBV20-1
CDR3aa: CSASNSGSYEQYF
CDR3nt: TGCAGTGCTAGTAATAGCGGCTCCTACGAGCAGTACTTC

j_gene: TRBJ2-5
d_gene: -
len: 13
abundance: -
v_gene: TRBV5-4
CDR3aa: CASSTGSGETQYF
CDR3nt: TGTGCCAGCAGTACGGGGTCGGGCGAGACCCAGTACTTC

j_gene: TRBJ2-7
d_gene: TRBD2
len: 14
abundance: -
v_gene: TRBV27
CDR3aa: CASNIAGRTYEQYF
CDR3nt: TGTGCCAGCAATATAGCGGGAAGAACGTACGAGCAGTACTTC

j_gene: TRBJ2-1
d_gene: TRBD1
len: 13
abundance: -
v_gene: TRBV6-5
CDR3aa: CASSRTGVGEQFF
CDR3nt: TGTGCCAGCAGTCGGACAGGGGTTGGTGAGCAGTTCTTC

j_gene: TRBJ2-3
d_gene: -
len: 14
abundance: -
v_gene: TRBV19
CDR3aa: CASSIVERADTQYF
CDR3nt: TGTGCCAGTAGTATTGTGGAGCGAGCCGATACGCAGTATTTT

j_gene: TRBJ2-7
d_gene: -
len: 12
abundance: -
v_gene: TRBV3-1/TRBV3-2
CDR3aa: CASSQDRYEQYF
CDR3nt: TGTGCCAGCAGCCAAGATCGGTACGAGCAGTACTTC

j_gene: TRBJ2-1
d_gene: -
len: 14
abundance: -
v_gene: TRBV7-3
CDR3aa: CASSLTGISDEQFF
CDR3nt: TGTGCCAGCAGCTTGACTGGAATAAGCGATGAGCAGTTCTTC

j_gene: TRBJ1-1
d_gene: -
len: 16
abundance: -
v_gene: TRBV5-4
CDR3aa: CASSKGGRTANTEAFF
CDR3nt: TGTGCCAGCAGCAAAGGGGGTAGGACGGCGAACACTGAAGCTTTCTTT

j_gene: TRBJ1-1
d_gene: TRBD1
len: 13
abundance: -
v_gene: TRBV4-1
CDR3aa: CASSRTGGTEAFF
CDR3nt: TGCGCCAGCAGCCGAACAGGGGGCACTGAAGCTTTCTTT

j_gene: TRBJ1-4
d_gene: TRBD1
len: 15
abundance: -
v_gene: TRBV5-1
CDR3aa: CASSLVGQAMEKLFF
CDR3nt: TGCGCCAGCAGCTTAGTAGGACAGGCGATGGAAAAACTGTTTTTT

j_gene: TRBJ1-5
d_gene: TRBD1
len: 18
abundance: once
v_gene: TRBV19
CDR3aa: CASSSTRLGQGPSQPQHF
CDR3nt: TGTGCCAGTAGCTCTACCCGTCTGGGACAGGGCCCCTCTCAGCCCCAGCATTTT

j_gene: TRBJ2-1
d_gene: -
len: 13
abundance: -
v_gene: TRBV12-3/TRBV12-4
CDR3aa: CASSAGLYNEQFF
CDR3nt: TGTGCCAGCAGCGCGGGGTTATACAATGAGCAGTTCTTC

j_gene: TRBJ2-5
d_gene: -
len: 14
abundance: -
v_gene: TRBV9
CDR3aa: CASSAWTGQETQYF
CDR3nt: TGTGCCAGCAGCGCCTGGACTGGGCAAGAGACCCAGTACTTC

j_gene: TRBJ1-2
d_gene: -
len: 11
abundance: -
v_gene: TRBV27
CDR3aa: CASGTNYGYTF
CDR3nt: TGTGCCTCAGGGACAAACTATGGCTACACCTTC

j_gene: TRBJ1-4
d_gene: TRBD1
len: 16
abundance: -
v_gene: TRBV2
CDR3aa: CASSEGDRDYGEKLFF
CDR3nt: TGTGCCAGCAGTGAAGGGGACAGGGATTACGGTGAAAAACTGTTTTTT

j_gene: TRBJ1-2
d_gene: -
len: 14
abundance: -
v_gene: TRBV6-1
CDR3aa: CASSESEGSYGYTF
CDR3nt: TGTGCCAGCAGTGAAAGCGAGGGAAGCTATGGCTACACCTTC

j_gene: TRBJ2-3
d_gene: -
len: 18
abundance: -
v_gene: TRBV11-2
CDR3aa: CASSLGRGGGPSTDTQYF
CDR3nt: TGTGCCAGCAGCTTAGGGAGGGGCGGAGGACCGTCCACAGATACGCAGTATTTT

j_gene: TRBJ1-1
d_gene: TRBD1
len: 16
abundance: -
v_gene: TRBV7-9
CDR3aa: CASSPGQGRVNTEAFF
CDR3nt: TGTGCCAGCAGCCCAGGACAGGGGCGGGTGAACACTGAAGCTTTCTTT

j_gene: TRBJ1-2
d_gene: -
len: 15
abundance: -
v_gene: TRBV14
CDR3aa: CASSPTGKLGYGYTF
CDR3nt: TGTGCCAGCAGCCCGACAGGCAAACTGGGGTATGGCTACACCTTC

j_gene: TRBJ2-3
d_gene: TRBD2
len: 15
abundance: -
v_gene: TRBV5-3
CDR3aa: CARSPLAGGVDTQYF
CDR3nt: TGTGCCAGAAGCCCCCTAGCGGGGGGGGTAGATACGCAGTATTTT

j_gene: TRBJ2-3
d_gene: -
len: 11
abundance: -
v_gene: TRBV6-4
CDR3aa: CASADGGKQYF
CDR3nt: TGTGCCAGCGCAGATGGTGGTAAGCAGTATTTT